One sample yielded the 9 T cell receptor beta chains listed below, sequenced in a study of radiation and T cells in renal cell carcinoma. TCRdb keeps only in-frame clones here, not all; method: immunoSEQ multiplex PCR. The repertoire holds some 150,000 clones, with 75% to 90% as singletons. Time point defined: baseline pretreatment blood. Described treatment: 15 Gy SBRT to primary tumor, nephrectomy 4 weeks later. The specimen comprised blood, sampled from a patient whose treatment included radiotherapy and nephrectomy. Receptors were obtained from a woman in her forties or fifties with renal cell carcinoma.

The chain carries TRBV29-1 and TRBJ1-3; D uncertain. Germline CDR1 and CDR2: SQVTM and ANQGSEA. The CDR3 length is 15 residues. V was clipped by 0 bases and J by 0 bases, with 9 bases between them. DNA of the CDR3: TGCAGCGTTGAAGATCGGGGAAACTCTGGAAACACCATATATTTT. Amino acid sequence: CSVEDRGNSGNTIYF.

The V call is TRBV10-3, the J call TRBJ2-6; D unclear. V was trimmed by 2 bases and J by 4 bases, leaving 9 bases between them. The CDR3 runs to 15 residues. Germline V CDR1 and CDR2: ENHRY, SYGVKD. CDR3 in DNA: TGTGCCATCAGTGAGGGTGAGTCCGGGGCCAACGTCCTGACTTTC. Residues: CAISEGESGANVLTF.

This chain joins TRBV4-1 and TRBJ1-2; D is possibly TRBD1 (5 bases). Trimming took 9 bases from V and 1 from J, leaving 21 bases between them. Germline V CDR1 and CDR2: MGHRA, YSYEKL. The CDR3 extends over 16 amino acids. CDR3 sequence (DNA): TGCGCCAGTCACGACCTACACATTGGGGGTAACTATGGCTACACCTTC. Translated, it gives CASHDLHIGGNYGYTF.

The chain joins TRBV9 to TRBJ2-7; D is uncertain. Trimming left V 4 bases short and J 1 base short, with 12 bases between. The CDR3 is made up of 14 amino acids. The V gene's germline CDR1 is SGDLS and CDR2 YYNGEE. The CDR3 is CASSPLDESYEQYF. Here the CDR3 DNA reads TGTGCCAGCAGCCCCCTGGATGAGTCCTACGAGCAGTACTTC.

This clone was seen once. The V and J genes are TRBV30 and TRBJ1-2; D is unclear. This CDR3 contains 15 residues. Germline loops: CDR1 GTSNPN, CDR2 SVGIG (reference sequence). V dropped 2 bases and J dropped 8 bases, with 21 bases sitting between them. This chain's CDR3 is CAWSLTPGGPHGYTF. The CDR3 DNA follows: TGTGCCTGGAGTCTTACCCCGGGCGGTCCCCACGGCTACACCTTC.

This clone was picked up one time. J is TRBJ1-2 and V is TRBV29-1; D unresolved. The CDR3 is 11 residues long. The ends were cut back, 6 bases at V and 4 bases at J, with 9 bases in the middle. Germline V lookup: CDR1 SQVTM, CDR2 ANQGSEA. CDR3 loop: CSVGSAYGYTF. CDR3 nucleotide sequence: TGCAGCGTGGGGAGCGCCTATGGCTACACCTTC.

The table lists this clone with a few counts. The CDR3 region has the DNA TGTGCCAGCAGTAATTACGGGAACACTGAAGCTTTCTTT. Protein product: CASSNYGNTEAFF. This chain connects TRBV28 to TRBJ1-1; D remains unclear. The CDR3 consists of 13 residues. CDR1 MDHEN and CDR2 SYDVKM come from the germline V gene. The V end was cut by 5 bases, the J end by 1 base, with 8 bases between.

This clone was counted once. This chain joins TRBV20-1 and TRBJ2-5; D gene unclear. The CDR3 totals 10 residues. Germline V gene sequence: CDR1 DFQATT, CDR2 SNEGSKA (reference sequence). Trimming removed 3 bases at V and 5 bases at J, with 4 bases between. The DNA for the CDR3 is TGCAGTGCTAGTCTGGAGACCCAGTACTTC. This translates into CSASLETQYF.

In this sample, this clone turned up a few times. The rearrangement joins TRBV11-3 to TRBJ2-3; TRBD2 is a possible D gene (6 bases). The germline CDR1 and CDR2 sequences are SGHNT and YENEEA. The CDR3 is 13 amino acids. V was clipped by 7 bases and J by 6 bases, with 14 bases between them. The CDR3 is CASKGRDVDTQYF. As DNA, the CDR3 is TGTGCCAGCAAGGGGCGGGATGTGGATACGCAGTATTTT. The variable domain in full, with the rest retrieved from reference TRBV11-3 and TRBJ2-3, is EAGVVQSPRYKIIEKKQPVAFWCNPISGHNTLYWYLQNLGQGPELLIRYENEEAVDDSQLPKDRFSAERLKGVDSTLKIQPAELGDSAVYLCASKGRDVDTQYFGPGTRLTVL.